This T cell receptor (beta chain) stems from a study of CD4 T cells in relation to SARS-CoV-2 and coronaviruses. Points from the study as a whole: Compared with monoreactive clones, crossreactive clones showed significantly weaker SARS-CoV-2 expansion.

There are 15 residues in the CDR3. V was pared by 4 bases and J by 3 bases, with 3 bases of the junction left unmatched. The germline gives CDR1 SGHRS, CDR2 YFSETQ. The unexposed donors gave CD4+ T cells in about 2010-2019, prior to COVID-19. The cells were cultured for approximately ten days before CD4+ T cells were isolated. Comment on this clone: The antigen is unknown.

TCRdb keeps only in-frame clones here, not all; method: immunoSEQ multiplex PCR. The sample contains tens of thousands of clones, around 74% of which appear only once. Source material: CD4+ T cells from PBMCs, cultured in vitro. The receptor was isolated from a human donor in good health. The genes are TRBV5-1 and TRBJ2-3; TRBD2 matches at 12 bases. CDR3 protein: CASSPLAGGTDTQYF. CDR3 coding DNA: TGCGCCAGCAGCCCACTAGCGGGGGGAACAGATACGCAGTATTTT.